This T cell receptor beta chain was sequenced during a study of OX40 agonist ivuxolimab in advanced cancers. Background on the study: Melanoma, hepatocellular carcinoma, head and neck or renal cell cancer occurred in dose-escalation patients. Study conclusions and caveats: Among expanded peripheral T cells, antigen specificity went undetermined.

This CDR3 contains 14 residues. Germline CDR1 is SQVTM and CDR2 is ANQGSEA. V gave up 2 bases and J gave up 4 bases, with 14 bases separating them. This clone was picked up one time. No antigen is known for it. The protocol was immunoSEQ multiplex PCR, while the TCRdb copy is restricted to in-frame clones and leaves out a portion. The repertoire includes around 80,000 clones, over 75% of them detected once, and about 3% sits in the top ten. The gene calls are TRBV29-1 and TRBJ1-2; TRBD1 might be the D (6 bases). The sequence derives from an adult with an advanced solid tumor such as melanoma, head and neck, liver or kidney cancer. The specimen comprised CD4+ or CD8+ T cells sorted from blood, sampled in a trial of the OX40 agonist ivuxolimab. CDR3 sequence (DNA): TGCAGCGTTGAACCCCAGGGGCCCTCCTATGGCTACACCTTC. Amino acids: CSVEPQGPSYGYTF.